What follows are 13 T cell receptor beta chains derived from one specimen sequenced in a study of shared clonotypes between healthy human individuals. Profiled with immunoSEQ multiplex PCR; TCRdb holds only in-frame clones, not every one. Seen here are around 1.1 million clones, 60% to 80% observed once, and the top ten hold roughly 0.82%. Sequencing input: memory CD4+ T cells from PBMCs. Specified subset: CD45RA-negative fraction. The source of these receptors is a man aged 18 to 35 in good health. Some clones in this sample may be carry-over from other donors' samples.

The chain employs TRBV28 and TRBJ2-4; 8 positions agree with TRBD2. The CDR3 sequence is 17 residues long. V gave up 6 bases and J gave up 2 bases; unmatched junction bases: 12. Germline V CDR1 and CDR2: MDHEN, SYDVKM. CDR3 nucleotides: TGTGCCAGCAGGGGGGTACTTAGCGGGAAGACCAAAAACATTCAGTACTTC. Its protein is CASRGVLSGKTKNIQYF.

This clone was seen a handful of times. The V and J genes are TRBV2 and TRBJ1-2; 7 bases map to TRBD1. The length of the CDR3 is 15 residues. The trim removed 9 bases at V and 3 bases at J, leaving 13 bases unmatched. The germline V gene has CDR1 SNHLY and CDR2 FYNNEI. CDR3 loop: CARGLKGTEYYGYTF. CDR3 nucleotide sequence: TGTGCCAGGGGACTAAAAGGGACAGAATACTATGGCTACACCTTC.

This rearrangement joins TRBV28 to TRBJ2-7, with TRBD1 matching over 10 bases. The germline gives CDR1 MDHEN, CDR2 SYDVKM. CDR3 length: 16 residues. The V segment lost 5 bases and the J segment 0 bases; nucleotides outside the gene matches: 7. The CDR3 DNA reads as TGTGCCAGCAGTCAGGACAGGGGGTTTTACTCCTACGAGCAGTACTTC. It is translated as CASSQDRGFYSYEQYF.

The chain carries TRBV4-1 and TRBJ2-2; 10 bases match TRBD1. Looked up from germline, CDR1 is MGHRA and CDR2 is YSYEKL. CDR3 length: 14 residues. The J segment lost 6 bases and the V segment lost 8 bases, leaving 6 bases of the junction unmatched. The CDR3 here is CASGTGTGAGELFF. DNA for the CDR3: TGCGCCAGCGGGACCGGGACAGGGGCCGGGGAGCTGTTTTTT.

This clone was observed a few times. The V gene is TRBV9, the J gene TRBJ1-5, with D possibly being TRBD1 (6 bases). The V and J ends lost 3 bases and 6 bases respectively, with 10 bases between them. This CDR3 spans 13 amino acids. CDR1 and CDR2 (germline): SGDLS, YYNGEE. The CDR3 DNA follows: TGTGCCAGCAGCGGAACAGGGTTTCAGCCCCAGCATTTT. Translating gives CASSGTGFQPQHF.

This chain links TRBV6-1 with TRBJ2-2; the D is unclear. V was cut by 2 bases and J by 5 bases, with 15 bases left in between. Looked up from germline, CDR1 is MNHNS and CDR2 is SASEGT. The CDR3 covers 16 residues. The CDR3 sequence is CASSEYSRLTTGELFF. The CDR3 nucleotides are TGTGCCAGCAGTGAATACTCCCGCCTTACGACCGGGGAGCTGTTTTTT.

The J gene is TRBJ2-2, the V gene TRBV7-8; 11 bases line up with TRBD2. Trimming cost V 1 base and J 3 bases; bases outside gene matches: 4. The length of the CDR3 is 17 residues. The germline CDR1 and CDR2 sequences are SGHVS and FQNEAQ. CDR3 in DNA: TGTGCCAGCAGCTTAGTGGGGACTAGCGGTTACACCGGGGAGCTGTTTTTT. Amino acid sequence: CASSLVGTSGYTGELFF.

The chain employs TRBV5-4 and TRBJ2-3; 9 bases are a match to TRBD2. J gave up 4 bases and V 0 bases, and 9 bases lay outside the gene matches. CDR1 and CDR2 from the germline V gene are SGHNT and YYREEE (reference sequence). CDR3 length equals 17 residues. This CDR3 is CASSLEGGRASPDTQYF. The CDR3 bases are TGTGCCAGCAGCTTGGAGGGCGGGAGGGCCAGTCCAGATACGCAGTATTTT.

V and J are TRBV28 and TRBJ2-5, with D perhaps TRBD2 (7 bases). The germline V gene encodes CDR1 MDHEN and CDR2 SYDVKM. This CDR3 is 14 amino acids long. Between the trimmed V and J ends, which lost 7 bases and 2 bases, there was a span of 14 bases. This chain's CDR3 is CASTGGASQETQYF. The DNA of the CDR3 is TGTGCCAGCACTGGGGGGGCCTCACAAGAGACCCAGTACTTC.

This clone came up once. In nucleotides, the CDR3 is TGTGCCATCAGTGACCCGCAGGCTAGCACAGATACGCAGTATTTT. It encodes CAISDPQASTDTQYF. The gene calls are TRBV10-3 and TRBJ2-3; D not resolved. Trimming removed 3 bases at V and 0 bases at J, with 10 bases between. This CDR3 is built from 15 residues. The germline gives CDR1 ENHRY, CDR2 SYGVKD.

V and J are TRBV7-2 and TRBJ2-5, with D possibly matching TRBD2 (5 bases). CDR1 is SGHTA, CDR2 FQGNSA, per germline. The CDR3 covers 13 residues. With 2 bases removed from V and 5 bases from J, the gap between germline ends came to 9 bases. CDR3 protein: CASSLPSRETQYF. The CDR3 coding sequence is TGTGCCAGCAGCTTACCTAGCCGGGAGACCCAGTACTTC. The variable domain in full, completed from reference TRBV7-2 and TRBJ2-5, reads GAGVSQSPSNKVTEKGKDVELRCDPISGHTALYWYRQSLGQGLEFLIYFQGNSAPDKSGLPSDRFSAERTGGSVSTLTIQRTQQEDSAVYLCASSLPSRETQYFGPGTRLLVL.

The CDR3 nucleotides are TGCGCCAGCGCTACCGGGACTAGCGGGAGGGAAGAGACCCAGTACTTC. Translation: CASATGTSGREETQYF. V and J are TRBV5-1 and TRBJ2-5; 16 positions agree with TRBD2. Germline trimming cut 7 bases from V and 3 bases from J; bases unmatched to any gene: 6. Germline CDR1 reads SGHRS; CDR2 reads YFSETQ. CDR3 size: 16 residues.

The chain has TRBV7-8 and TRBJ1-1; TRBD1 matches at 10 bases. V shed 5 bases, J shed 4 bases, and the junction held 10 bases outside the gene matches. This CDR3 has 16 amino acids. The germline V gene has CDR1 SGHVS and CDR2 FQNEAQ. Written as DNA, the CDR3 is TGTGCCAGCAGCCCCCGGGACAGGGGTCTTGGCACTGAAGCTTTCTTT. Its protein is CASSPRDRGLGTEAFF.